A selection of T cell receptor beta chains follows, all from one sample in a study of B cell selection in AIRE deficiency. Sequencing used immunoSEQ multiplex PCR; TCRdb keeps in-frame clones, though not all of them. The table includes about 21,000 clones, around 93% detected once. Sequenced: Tregs sorted from PBMCs. These receptor sequences come from a human donor with AIRE deficiency. The CDR3 runs from the conserved cysteine through the conserved F or W. A D gene is named only where the DNA matches it firmly. Expanded clones get a size class; other rows say once, few or many, or leave the size out.

abundance,j_gene,v_gene,d_gene,CDR3nt,CDR3aa
once,TRBJ2-1,TRBV5-1,TRBD1,TGCGCCAGCAGCCTTTCCGGGACAGGGGGCTATGGTGAGCAGTTCTTC,CASSLSGTGGYGEQFF
.,TRBJ2-1,TRBV4-2,TRBD2,TGTGCCAGCAGCCAACATAGCGGGGCCTCCTACAATGAGCAGTTCTTC,CASSQHSGASYNEQFF
.,TRBJ2-7,TRBV11-3,TRBD1,TGTGCCAGCAGCTTACTCCCAGGGGGCAGCTACGAGCAGTACTTC,CASSLLPGGSYEQYF
once,TRBJ1-1,TRBV9,TRBD1,TGTGCCAGCAGCAACCGATTAGGGGGCGAAGCTTTCTTT,CASSNRLGGEAFF
.,TRBJ2-3,TRBV7-6,.,TGTGCCAGCAGCTTAGGGGGACCAGATCGGGATACGCAGTATTTT,CASSLGGPDRDTQYF
.,TRBJ2-2,TRBV5-1,TRBD2,TGCGCCAGCAGCGCAAAGGGACTAGCGAACACCGGGGAGCTGTTTTTT,CASSAKGLANTGELFF
once,TRBJ2-7,TRBV11-2,TRBD1,TGTGCCAGCAGCTTGGGGACAGGGGCAACCTACGAGCAGTACTTC,CASSLGTGATYEQYF
.,TRBJ2-3,TRBV7-9,.,TGTGCCAGCAGCTTAGTTCTAACAGTCTCAGATACGCAGTATTTT,CASSLVLTVSDTQYF
.,TRBJ2-3,TRBV28,TRBD2,TGTGCCAGCACCTTCCTAGCGGGAGGTCGGGATACGCAGTATTTT,CASTFLAGGRDTQYF
.,TRBJ1-1,TRBV5-1,.,TGCGCCAGCAGTTACACCCAGGGGACTGAAGCTTTCTTT,CASSYTQGTEAFF
.,TRBJ2-1,TRBV10-2,.,TGCGCCAGCAGGGACAGCCTCGCAATCCATGAGCAGTTCTTC,CASRDSLAIHEQFF
.,TRBJ2-2,TRBV5-1,.,TGCGCCAGCAGTCCCCAGTCAGGGATGAACACCGGGGAGCTGTTTTTT,CASSPQSGMNTGELFF
.,TRBJ2-7,TRBV10-3,.,TGTGCCATCAGTGTTACCTACTCCTACGAGCAGTACTTC,CAISVTYSYEQYF
.,TRBJ1-1,TRBV27,.,TGTGCCAGCAGTCCGGGACGTGGCACTGAAGCTTTCTTT,CASSPGRGTEAFF
.,TRBJ2-5,TRBV11-2,.,TGTGCCAGCAGCTTGTTTCAAGAGACCCAGTACTTC,CASSLFQETQYF
few,TRBJ2-1,TRBV2,TRBD2,TGTGCCAGCGGCGTACCGGGACTAGCGGTTACCACCTACAATGAGCAGTTCTTC,CASGVPGLAVTTYNEQFF
.,TRBJ1-1,TRBV19,.,TGTGCCAGTAGCCAGACAGGGAACACTGAAGCTTTCTTT,CASSQTGNTEAFF
.,TRBJ2-7,TRBV11-2,.,TGTGCCAGCAGCTTATGGTGGGAGCACTACGAGCAGTACTTC,CASSLWWEHYEQYF
.,TRBJ1-1,TRBV27,.,TGTGCCAGCAGCCTATACTCCGTGAACACTGAAGCTTTCTTT,CASSLYSVNTEAFF
.,TRBJ1-2,TRBV15,.,TGTGCCACCAGCGGACCACGGGGCTATGGCTACACCTTC,CATSGPRGYGYTF
.,TRBJ2-7,TRBV6-4,.,TGTGCCAGCAGTGACTCGCAGCGCGAGCAGTACTTC,CASSDSQREQYF
.,TRBJ2-2,TRBV7-2,.,TGTGCCAGCAGCGGGCGGAACACCGGGGAGCTGTTTTTT,CASSGRNTGELFF
.,TRBJ1-2,TRBV5-6,.,TGTGCCAGCAGCTTGCCCACGCGGCCCGGGTCTCATGGCTACACCTTC,CASSLPTRPGSHGYTF
.,TRBJ2-2,TRBV11-3,.,TGTGCCAGCAGCCAGTGGGAGGAGCTGTTTTTT,CASSQWEELFF
.,TRBJ2-2,TRBV19,TRBD1,TGTGCCAGTAGTATAGGGACAGGCAACACCGGGGAGCTGTTTTTT,CASSIGTGNTGELFF
.,TRBJ2-1,TRBV11-3,.,TGTGCCAGCAGCCCGAATTTTGGACAGTCTCGTGGCAATGAGCAGTTCTTC,CASSPNFGQSRGNEQFF